The source of this T cell receptor (beta chain) is a study of OX40 agonist ivuxolimab in advanced cancers. This table comes from immunoSEQ multiplex PCR, and its TCRdb copy is limited to in-frame clones, with some not included. The repertoire includes tens of thousands of clones, about 91% of them detected once, and about 18% sits in the top ten. Study-wide points: With doses of 0.1 to 3.0 mg/kg, CD4+ and CD8+ blood T cells had undergone clonal expansion by week 6. Antigen targets of the expanded peripheral T cells went undetermined.

In the case of this clone: What it binds is unknown.

The source of this sequence is an adult with an advanced solid tumor such as melanoma, head and neck, liver or kidney cancer. The sample consisted of CD4+ or CD8+ T cells sorted from blood, taken in a trial of the OX40 agonist ivuxolimab.

CDR3 sequence reads: CSVGGSSYEQYF. The CDR3, as DNA: TGCAGCGTTGGTGGGAGCTCCTACGAGCAGTACTTC. V is TRBV29-1 and J is TRBJ2-7; D might be TRBD2 (5 bases). Germline V CDR1 and CDR2: SQVTM, ANQGSEA. The length of the CDR3 is 12 residues. Trimming left V 4 bases short and J 0 bases short, with 7 bases between.